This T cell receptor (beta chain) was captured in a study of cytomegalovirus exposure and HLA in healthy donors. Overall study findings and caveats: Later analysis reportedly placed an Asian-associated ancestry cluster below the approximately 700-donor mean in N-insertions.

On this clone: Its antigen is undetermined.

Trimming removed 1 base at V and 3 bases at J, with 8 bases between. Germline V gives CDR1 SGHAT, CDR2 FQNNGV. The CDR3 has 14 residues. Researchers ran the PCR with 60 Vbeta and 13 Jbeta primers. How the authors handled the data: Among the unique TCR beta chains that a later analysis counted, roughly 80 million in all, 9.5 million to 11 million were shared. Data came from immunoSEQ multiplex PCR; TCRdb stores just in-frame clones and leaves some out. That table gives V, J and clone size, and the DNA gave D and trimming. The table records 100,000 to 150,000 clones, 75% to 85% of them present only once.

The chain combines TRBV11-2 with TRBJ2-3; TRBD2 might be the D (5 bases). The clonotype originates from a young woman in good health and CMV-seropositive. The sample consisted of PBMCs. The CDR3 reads CASSLVGGTDTQYF. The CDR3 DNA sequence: TGTGCCAGCAGCTTAGTTGGAGGTACAGATACGCAGTATTTT.